This T cell receptor (beta chain) stems from a study of T cell responses to AZD1222 COVID-19 vaccine. The assay was immunoSEQ multiplex PCR, and TCRdb's table has in-frame clones only and misses some. The sample gives 110,000 to 150,000 clones, approximately 90% of which show up once; 3.1% is in the top ten. The CDR3 length is 15 residues. Remarks on this clone: What it binds is not known.

Study outcomes and limitations: Seropositive AZD1222 recipients at baseline numbered only five to seven.

The sequence came from an adult who received the AZD1222 COVID-19 vaccine. Specimen: peripheral blood, collected 28 days after the second AZD1222 dose. The chain employs TRBV21-1 and TRBJ2-5; no DNA check was done on the table's D call, TRBD1. TRBV21-1 is reported as a pseudogene. The CDR3 DNA is TGTGCCAGCAGCAAAATCCCAGGGGGCCAAGAGACCCAGTACTTC. It is translated as CASSKIPGGQETQYF.